One TCR beta chain is described in this entry. This specimen includes other DNA sequences encoding the same CDR3. This table comes from immunoSEQ multiplex PCR, and its TCRdb copy is limited to in-frame clones, with some not included. This sample has over 60,000 clones; more than 65% occur once, and the top ten carry 2.4%. This CDR3 has 14 residues. The V gene lost 1 base and the J gene lost 4 bases, with 10 bases spanning the gap. Germline lookup yields CDR1 SGHAT and CDR2 FQNNGV. This record comes from a study of OX40 agonist ivuxolimab in advanced cancers. Study-wide context: Prior anti-PD-1, anti-PD-L1 or anti-CTLA-4 therapy did not bar entry, and 40% to 45% had some. One hepatocellular carcinoma and a couple of cutaneous melanoma patients partially responded.

Sequenced here: CD4+ or CD8+ T cells sorted from blood, sampled in a trial of the OX40 agonist ivuxolimab. The J gene is TRBJ2-5, the V gene TRBV11-2; D might be TRBD1 or TRBD2, each matching 5 bases. The source is an adult with an advanced solid tumor such as melanoma, head and neck, liver or kidney cancer. CDR3 sequence: CASSLVPGGETQYF. CDR3 in DNA: TGTGCCAGCAGCTTAGTCCCTGGGGGAGAGACCCAGTACTTC.